This is a list of T cell receptor beta chains from one sample in a study of T-cell memory formation after mild COVID-19. Via MiXCR, TCRdb re-called the 5' RACE reads, giving one row per CDR3 protein. The sample carries approximately 99,000 distinct CDR3 sequences, roughly a sixth recorded once. Sequencing input: PBMCs or a T cell subset sorted from them (not recorded which). The receptors shown here come from a man between 18 and 29 years old who had mild COVID-19 (a few samples of this study predate the infection). Cell type and time point are not known. Both conserved end residues are part of each CDR3. Each record gives: D gene, J gene, V gene, clone size, CDR3 protein, CDR3 DNA. The D gene is left open where the match is weak. Size values are once, few and many counts, or a class for expanded clones, and some rows have none.

>-|TRBJ2-3|TRBV11-2|few
CASRLAGQGTDTQYF
TGTGCCAGCAGGCTAGCGGGACAGGGCACAGATACGCAGTATTTT
>TRBD1|TRBJ2-5|TRBV24-1|few
CATSDPRDSEETQYF
TGTGCCACCAGTGATCCTAGGGACAGCGAAGAGACCCAGTACTTC
>-|TRBJ2-2|TRBV7-8|-
CASSFRRMGGELFF
TGTGCCAGCAGCTTCCGGCGAATGGGCGGGGAGCTGTTTTTT
>TRBD1|TRBJ1-1|TRBV7-8|-
CASSSNVQGGAFF
TGTGCCAGCAGCTCTAACGTACAGGGGGGAGCTTTCTTT
>-|TRBJ2-3|TRBV9|few
CASSVAPVRLHTQYF
TGTGCCAGCAGCGTAGCCCCCGTCCGTCTCCATACGCAGTATTTT
>-|TRBJ1-2|TRBV7-3|few
CASSLPAGRYGYTF
TGTGCCAGCAGCTTACCGGCAGGGCGCTATGGCTACACCTTC
>-|TRBJ1-6|TRBV5-1|-
CASSLDLGSPLHF
TGCGCCAGCAGCCTCGACTTGGGGTCACCCCTCCACTTT
>TRBD2|TRBJ2-5|TRBV19|few
CASGSSGGRETQYF
TGTGCCAGTGGTTCTAGCGGGGGGCGAGAGACCCAGTACTTC
>-|TRBJ2-3|TRBV7-2|many
CASSLGATDTQYF
TGTGCCAGCAGCTTAGGGGCGACAGATACGCAGTATTTT
>-|TRBJ1-5|TRBV6-1|few
CASSARTFTHQPQHF
TGTGCCAGCAGTGCCAGGACATTCACTCATCAGCCCCAGCATTTT
>-|TRBJ2-7|TRBV12-3/TRBV12-4|few
CASSSRLGQFYF
TGTGCCAGCAGCTCCCGTTTGGGGCAGTTCTACTTC
>-|TRBJ2-2|TRBV2|-
CATTSQSTGELFF
TGTGCCACAACGAGTCAGAGCACCGGGGAGCTGTTTTTT